These 13 T cell receptor beta chains share one sample of origin, sequenced in a study of T cells after yellow fever vaccination. TCRdb redid the calling of the 5' RACE reads with MiXCR, one entry per CDR3 protein. The sample shows hundreds of thousands of distinct CDR3 sequences, about 17% of them seen only once. The sample in question was PBMCs, obtained 5 days after the first yellow fever vaccination. The receptors shown here come from a man between 18 and 29 years old who received the YFV17D yellow fever vaccine.

This clonotype was found many times. The chain has TRBV5-5 and TRBJ2-1; weak D call: TRBD2 (6 bases). Trimming removed 4 bases from V and 9 bases from J, with 14 bases in between. CDR3 size: 13 residues. Germline CDR1 and CDR2: SGHKS and YYEKEE (reference sequence). CDR3 residues: CASSRMTSREQFF. In DNA form, the CDR3 reads TGTGCCAGCAGCCGAATGACTAGTCGTGAGCAGTTCTTC.

V usage is TRBV5-1 and J usage is TRBJ2-5; TRBD2 is a possible D gene (6 bases). CDR3 size: 14 residues. Trimming took off 5 bases at V and 4 bases at J, with 15 bases between the two ends. Germline V gives CDR1 SGHRS, CDR2 YFSETQ. The CDR3 reads CASSTDGGRETQYF. In nucleotides, the CDR3 is TGCGCCAGCAGTACGGACGGGGGAAGAGAGACCCAGTACTTC.

The J gene is TRBJ2-5, the V gene TRBV4-2; no clear D gene. The CDR3 is made up of 16 amino acids. The V gene lost 4 bases and the J gene lost 5 bases, with 20 bases spanning the gap. Germline lookup yields CDR1 LGHNA and CDR2 YNFKEQ. CDR3 nucleotides: TGTGCCAGCAGCCTCACTACCGGGTTTTCCGGTGAGACCCAGTACTTC. Its protein product is CASSLTTGFSGETQYF.

The chain recombines TRBV6-1 with TRBJ2-7; 10 bases align to TRBD1. The length of the CDR3 is 14 residues. CDR1 MNHNS and CDR2 SASEGT come from the germline V gene. Trimming took 6 bases from V and 2 from J; bases not matched to a gene: 4. CDR3 region: CASSAGTGAYEQYV. The CDR3 DNA reads as TGTGCCAGCAGCGCCGGGACAGGGGCCTACGAGCAGTACGTC.

The chain employs TRBV20-1 and TRBJ1-6, with D uncertain. This CDR3 comprises 16 residues. V was trimmed by 1 base and J by 2 bases, leaving 12 bases between them. Germline loops: CDR1 DFQATT, CDR2 SNEGSKA (reference sequence). The CDR3 region is CSARGPTTTYNSPLHF. The CDR3 DNA sequence: TGCAGTGCTAGAGGACCTACCACCACCTATAATTCACCCCTCCACTTT.

This clonotype was detected only a few times. The gene calls are TRBV7-2 and TRBJ2-3, with 9 positions matching TRBD2. V lost 3 bases, J lost 5 bases, and 9 bases stayed unmatched. The CDR3 covers 16 residues. The germline V gene encodes CDR1 SGHTA and CDR2 FQGNSA. The CDR3 reads CASSLVRGGAGDTQYF. The CDR3 region has the DNA TGTGCCAGCAGCTTGGTGCGCGGGGGGGCAGGAGATACGCAGTATTTT.

The sample holds one count of this clonotype. The V call is TRBV4-1, the J call TRBJ1-2; tentatively, D is TRBD1 (5 bases). Germline V gives CDR1 MGHRA, CDR2 YSYEKL. Between the trimmed V and J ends, which lost 6 bases and 4 bases, there was a span of 27 bases. The CDR3 totals 18 residues. The CDR3 nucleotides read TGCGCCAGCAGTCAATCCGGAGGGGCAGGGCCCCCGGGCTATGGCTACACCTTC. This sequence encodes CASSQSGGAGPPGYGYTF.

This clonotype was detected many times. This rearrangement joins TRBV12-3 or TRBV12-4 to TRBJ2-5; D may be TRBD2 (5 bases). The CDR3 is 16 amino acids. The V and J ends lost 5 bases and 5 bases respectively, with 21 bases between them. The CDR3 sequence is CASSPLMGSFGETQYF. The CDR3 DNA sequence: TGTGCCAGCAGTCCTCTTATGGGGAGTTTTGGCGAGACCCAGTACTTC.

This clonotype was counted at least ten times. The rearrangement uses TRBV7-2 and TRBJ1-1, with D maybe TRBD1 (6 bases). The CDR3 loop spans 13 amino acids. The V end was cut by 5 bases, the J end by 4 bases, with 11 bases between. Germline values: CDR1 SGHTA, CDR2 FQGNSA. The CDR3 is CASSAQGGTEAFF. The CDR3 region has the DNA TGTGCCAGCAGCGCACAGGGAGGCACTGAAGCTTTCTTT.

This clonotype was observed many times. The genes are TRBV12-3 or TRBV12-4 and TRBJ2-4, with 7 bases lining up with TRBD1. V trimming: 7 bases; J trimming: 6 bases; junction bases outside the gene matches: 9. The CDR3 runs to 14 residues. CDR3 in amino acids: CASTRDSLGNIQYF. DNA of the CDR3: TGTGCCAGCACTAGGGACAGCTTGGGAAACATTCAGTACTTC.

The chain carries TRBV6-1 and TRBJ1-5; 10 positions agree with TRBD1. Losses at the gene ends were 6 bases for V and 2 bases for J; bases not matched to a gene: 4. The CDR3 sequence is 15 residues long. Germline values: CDR1 MNHNS, CDR2 SASEGT. The CDR3 nucleotides read TGTGCCAGCAGGAAGACAGGGGGCGGCAATCAGCCCCAGCATTTT. Protein sequence: CASRKTGGGNQPQHF.

The chain employs TRBV20-1 and TRBJ1-2, with D unclear. Germline CDR1 is DFQATT and CDR2 is SNEGSKA (reference sequence). The length of the CDR3 is 14 residues. V lost 3 bases and J 5 bases, leaving 16 bases between the germline ends. For the CDR3, the DNA is TGCAGTGCTAGTGCGACTGTGAATTTTTATGGCTACACCTTC. Translated: CSASATVNFYGYTF.

A few counts support this clonotype. V usage is TRBV12-3 or TRBV12-4 and J usage is TRBJ2-2; 8 nucleotides align to TRBD2. There are 14 residues in the CDR3. Trimming removed 7 bases from V and 1 base from J; junction bases left unmatched: 2. The CDR3 DNA follows: TGTGCCAGCATAGCGGGGCTGAACACCGGGGAGCTGTTTTTT. It specifies CASIAGLNTGELFF.